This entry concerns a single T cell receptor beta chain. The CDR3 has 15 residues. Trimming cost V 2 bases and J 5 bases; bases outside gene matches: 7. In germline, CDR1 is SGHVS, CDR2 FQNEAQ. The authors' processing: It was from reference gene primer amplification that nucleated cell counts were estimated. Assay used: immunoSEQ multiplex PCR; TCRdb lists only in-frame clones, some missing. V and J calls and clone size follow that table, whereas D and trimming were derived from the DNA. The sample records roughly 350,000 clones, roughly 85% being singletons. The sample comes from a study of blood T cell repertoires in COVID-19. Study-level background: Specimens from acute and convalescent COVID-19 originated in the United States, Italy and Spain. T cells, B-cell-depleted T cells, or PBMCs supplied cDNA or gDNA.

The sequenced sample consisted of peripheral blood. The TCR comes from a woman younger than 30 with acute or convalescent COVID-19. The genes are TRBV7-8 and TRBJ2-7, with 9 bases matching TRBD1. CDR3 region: CASSLRRQGGDEQYF. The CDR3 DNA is TGTGCCAGCAGCTTACGGAGACAGGGGGGGGACGAGCAGTACTTC.